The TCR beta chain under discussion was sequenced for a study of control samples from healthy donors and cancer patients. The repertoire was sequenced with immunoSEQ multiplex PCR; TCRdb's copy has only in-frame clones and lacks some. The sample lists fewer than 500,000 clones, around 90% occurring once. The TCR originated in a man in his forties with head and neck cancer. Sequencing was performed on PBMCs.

The CDR3 DNA reads TGCGCCAGCAGTGAGCCTACCTACGAGCAGTACTTC. Amino acids: CASSEPTYEQYF. V and J are TRBV10-2 and TRBJ2-7; D is ambiguous. The CDR3 has 12 amino acids. With 2 bases removed from V and 2 bases from J, the gap between germline ends came to 4 bases. Germline CDR1 and CDR2: WSHSY and SAAADI.